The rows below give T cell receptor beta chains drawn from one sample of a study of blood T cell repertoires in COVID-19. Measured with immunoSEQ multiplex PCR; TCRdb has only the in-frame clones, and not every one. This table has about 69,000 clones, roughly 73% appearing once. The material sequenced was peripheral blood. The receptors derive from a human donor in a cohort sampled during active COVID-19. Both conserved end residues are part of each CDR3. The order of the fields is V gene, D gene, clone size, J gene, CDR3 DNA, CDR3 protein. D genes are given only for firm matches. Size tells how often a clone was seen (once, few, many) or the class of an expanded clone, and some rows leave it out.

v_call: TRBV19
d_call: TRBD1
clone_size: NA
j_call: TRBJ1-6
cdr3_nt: TGTGCCAGTAGCGGGACAGGGGGTAATTCACCCCTCCACTTT
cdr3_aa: CASSGTGGNSPLHF

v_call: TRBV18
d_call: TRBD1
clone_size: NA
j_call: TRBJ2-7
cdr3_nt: TGTGCCAGCTCACAAGGGGGCGAGGGGGCTGCGCAGTACTTC
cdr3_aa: CASSQGGEGAAQYF

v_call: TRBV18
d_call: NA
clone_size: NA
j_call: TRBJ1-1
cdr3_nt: TGTGCCAGCTCACCGCAGGGTGGGACTGAAGCTTTCTTT
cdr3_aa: CASSPQGGTEAFF

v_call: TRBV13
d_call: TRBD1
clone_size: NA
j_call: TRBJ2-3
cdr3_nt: TGTGCCAGCAGGGCCGGGACAGGGACTACGCAGTATTTT
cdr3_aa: CASRAGTGTTQYF

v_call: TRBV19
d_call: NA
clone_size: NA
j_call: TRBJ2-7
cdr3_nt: TGTGCTCACCCCGAAGCCCTCACCTACGAGCAGTACTTC
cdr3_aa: CAHPEALTYEQYF

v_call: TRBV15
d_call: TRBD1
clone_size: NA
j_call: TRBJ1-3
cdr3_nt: TGTGCCACCAGCAGAACAAGGGGACAGGTCTCTGGAAACACCATATATTTT
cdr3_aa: CATSRTRGQVSGNTIYF

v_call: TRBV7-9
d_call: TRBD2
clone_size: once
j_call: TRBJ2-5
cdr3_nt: TGTGCCAGCAGCTTCGGCGGGGGGGTGAGAGAGACCCAGTACTTC
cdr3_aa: CASSFGGGVRETQYF

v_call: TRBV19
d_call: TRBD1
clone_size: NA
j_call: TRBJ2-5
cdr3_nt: TGTGCCTCTAGTGGGAGGGGACAGGGGGTAGAGACCCAGTACTTC
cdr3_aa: CASSGRGQGVETQYF

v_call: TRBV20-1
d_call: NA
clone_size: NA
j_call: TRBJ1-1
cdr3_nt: TGCAGTGCTAGTCAACAGTCCACTGAAGCTTTCTTT
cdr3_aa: CSASQQSTEAFF

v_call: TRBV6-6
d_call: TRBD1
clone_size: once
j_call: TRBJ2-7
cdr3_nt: TGTGCCAGCAGTTACTCGAGAGGTAGGGGGCAGGGGGAGCAGTACTTC
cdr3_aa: CASSYSRGRGQGEQYF

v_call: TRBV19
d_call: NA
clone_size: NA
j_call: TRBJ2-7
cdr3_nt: TGTGCCACCCGGGAGAGGGGAGACTACGAGCAGTACTTC
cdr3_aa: CATRERGDYEQYF

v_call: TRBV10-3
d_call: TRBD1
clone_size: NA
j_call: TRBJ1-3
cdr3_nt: TGTGCCATCAGCGGGACAGGTGGAAACACCATATATTTT
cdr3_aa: CAISGTGGNTIYF

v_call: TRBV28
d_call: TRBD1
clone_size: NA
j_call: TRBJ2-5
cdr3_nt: TGTGCCAGCCAACAGGGACAGGGAATACGGGAGACCCAGTACTTC
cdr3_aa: CASQQGQGIRETQYF

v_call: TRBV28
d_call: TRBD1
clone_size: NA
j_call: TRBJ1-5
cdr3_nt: TGTGCCAGCAGTGGCCACAGGGGCTTGGGCAATCAGCCCCAGCATTTT
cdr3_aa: CASSGHRGLGNQPQHF

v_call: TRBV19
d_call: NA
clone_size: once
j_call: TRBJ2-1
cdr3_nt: TGTGCAACGACAGGCTCCTACAATGAGCAGTTCTTC
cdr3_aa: CATTGSYNEQFF

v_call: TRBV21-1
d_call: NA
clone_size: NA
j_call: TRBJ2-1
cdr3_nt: TGTGCCAGCAGCCGACGGTGCGGGGGGGCCGATGAGCAGTTCTTC
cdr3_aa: CASSRRCGGADEQFF

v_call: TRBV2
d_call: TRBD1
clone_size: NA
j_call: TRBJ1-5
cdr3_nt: TGTGCCAGCAGGGCGGGACAGGGTGATCAGCCCCAGCATTTT
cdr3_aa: CASRAGQGDQPQHF

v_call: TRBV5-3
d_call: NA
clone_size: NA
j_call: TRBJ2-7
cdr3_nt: TGTGCCAGAAGCTTGCGGGAACCTTACGAGCAGTACTTC
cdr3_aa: CARSLREPYEQYF

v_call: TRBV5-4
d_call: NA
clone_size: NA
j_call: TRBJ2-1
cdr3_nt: TGTGCCAGCAGCTTGCGGCGGTACAATGAGCAGTTCTTC
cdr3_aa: CASSLRRYNEQFF

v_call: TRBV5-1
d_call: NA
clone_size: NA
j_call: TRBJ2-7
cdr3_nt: TGCGCCAGCAGCTCGTGGGCGGGGACAGCTTCCTACGAGCAGTACTTC
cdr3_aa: CASSSWAGTASYEQYF

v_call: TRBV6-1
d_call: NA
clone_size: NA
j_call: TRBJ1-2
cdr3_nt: TGTGCCAGCAGTGTGACCGGACGTCTTGCGCGGGATGGCTACACCTTC
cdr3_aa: CASSVTGRLARDGYTF

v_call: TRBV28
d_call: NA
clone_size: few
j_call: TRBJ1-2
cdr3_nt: TGTGCCAGCAGTCCTTCTTCGGGGGGCTACACCTTC
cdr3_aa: CASSPSSGGYTF

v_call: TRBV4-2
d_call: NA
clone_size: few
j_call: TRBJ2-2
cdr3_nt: TGTGCCAGCAGCCAAGAACAGAACACCGGGGAGCTGTTTTTT
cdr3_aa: CASSQEQNTGELFF

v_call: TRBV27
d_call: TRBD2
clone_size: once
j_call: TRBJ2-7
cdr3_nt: TGTGCCAGCACCCCGAGTCGGCGGGAGGCCCACTTATACTTC
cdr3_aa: CASTPSRREAHLYF

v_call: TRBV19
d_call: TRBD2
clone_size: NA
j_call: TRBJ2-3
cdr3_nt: TGTGCCAGTAGGCGGGAGTCAGATACGCAGTATTTT
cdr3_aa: CASRRESDTQYF

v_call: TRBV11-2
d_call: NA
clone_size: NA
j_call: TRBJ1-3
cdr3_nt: TGTGCCAGCAGCCCCAGGTCCGACGGAAACACCATATATTTT
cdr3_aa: CASSPRSDGNTIYF

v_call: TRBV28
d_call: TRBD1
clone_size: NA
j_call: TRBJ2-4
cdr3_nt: TGTGCCAGCAGTTTAAGGACAGGGATGAACATTCAGTACTTC
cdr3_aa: CASSLRTGMNIQYF

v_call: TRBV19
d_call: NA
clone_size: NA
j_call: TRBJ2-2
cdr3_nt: TGTGCCAGTAGGGGGGGTAACCTGAACACCGGGGAGCTGTTTTTT
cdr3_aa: CASRGGNLNTGELFF

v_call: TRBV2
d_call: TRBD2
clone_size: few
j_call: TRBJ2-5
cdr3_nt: TGTGCCAGCAGTGAACGGGGTCTAGCGGGAGTTTTGGAGACCCAGTACTTC
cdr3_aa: CASSERGLAGVLETQYF

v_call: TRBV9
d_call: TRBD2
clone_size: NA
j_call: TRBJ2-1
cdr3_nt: TGTGCCAGCAGCGAAATAGCGGGAGGGTCCTACAATGAGCAGTTCTTC
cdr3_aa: CASSEIAGGSYNEQFF

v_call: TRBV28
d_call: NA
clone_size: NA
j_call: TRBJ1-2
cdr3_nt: TGTGCCAGCAGTTTATTTACGGTGAACTATGGCTACACCTTC
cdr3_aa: CASSLFTVNYGYTF

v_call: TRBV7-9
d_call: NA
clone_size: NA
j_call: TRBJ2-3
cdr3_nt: TGTGCCAGTCGCCAGAGGGTCACAGATACGCAGTATTTT
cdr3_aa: CASRQRVTDTQYF

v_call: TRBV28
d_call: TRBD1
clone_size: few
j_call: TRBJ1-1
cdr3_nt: TGTGCCAGCGGACAGGGTCAGCACACTGAAGCTTTCTTT
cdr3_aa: CASGQGQHTEAFF

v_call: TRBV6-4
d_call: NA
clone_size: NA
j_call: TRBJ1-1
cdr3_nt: TGTGCCAGCAGTGAACTAGGGAACACTGAAGCTTTCTTT
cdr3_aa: CASSELGNTEAFF

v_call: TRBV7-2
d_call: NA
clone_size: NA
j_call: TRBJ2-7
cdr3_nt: TGTGCCAGCAGGGGGGGACTCCCTTGGTACGAGCAGTACTTC
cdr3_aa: CASRGGLPWYEQYF

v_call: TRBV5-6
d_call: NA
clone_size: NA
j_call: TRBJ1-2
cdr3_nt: TGTGCCAGCAGGACAGGAACATATGGCTACACCTTC
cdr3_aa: CASRTGTYGYTF

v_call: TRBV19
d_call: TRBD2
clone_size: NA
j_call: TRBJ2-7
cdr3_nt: TGTGCCAGTAGTATCGGACTAGCGGGAGGAGACGAGCAGTACTTC
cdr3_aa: CASSIGLAGGDEQYF

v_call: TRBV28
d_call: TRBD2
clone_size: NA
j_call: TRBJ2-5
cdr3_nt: TGTGCCAGCAGTTCCCCCTCTAAGCGGGGTTTGACCCAGTACTTC
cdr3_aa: CASSSPSKRGLTQYF

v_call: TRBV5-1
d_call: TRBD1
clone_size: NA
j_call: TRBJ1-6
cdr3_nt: TGCGCCAGCAGCCCCGGGGGTGAAGGGGGCAATTCACCCCTCCACTTT
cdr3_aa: CASSPGGEGGNSPLHF

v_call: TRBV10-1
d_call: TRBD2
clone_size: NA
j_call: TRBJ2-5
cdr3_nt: TGCGCCAGCAGTGGGACTAGCGCTTGGGAGACCCAGTACTTC
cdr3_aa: CASSGTSAWETQYF

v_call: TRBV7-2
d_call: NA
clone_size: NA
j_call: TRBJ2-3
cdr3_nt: TGTGCCAGCAGCCCCCGCCCCCGGGTACGGGGCACAGATACGCAGTATTTT
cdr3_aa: CASSPRPRVRGTDTQYF

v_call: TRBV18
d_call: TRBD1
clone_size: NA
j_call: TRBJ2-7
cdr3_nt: TGTGCCAGCTCACCACCGGGACAGGGGGCCTACGAGCAGTACTTC
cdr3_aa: CASSPPGQGAYEQYF

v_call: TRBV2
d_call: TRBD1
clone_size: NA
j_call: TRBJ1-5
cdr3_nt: TGTGCCAGCAGAACAGGGGGGGTGGTCAATCAGCCCCAGCATTTT
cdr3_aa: CASRTGGVVNQPQHF

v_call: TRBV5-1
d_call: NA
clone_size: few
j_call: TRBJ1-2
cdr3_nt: TGCGCCAGCCGGCGGGCGGGGTTGGATGACTATGGCTACACCTTC
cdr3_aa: CASRRAGLDDYGYTF

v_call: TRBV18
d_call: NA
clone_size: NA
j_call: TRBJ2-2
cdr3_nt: TGTGCCAGCTCACCGTTTAACCCGGGAACGAACACCGGGGAGCTGTTTTTT
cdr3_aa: CASSPFNPGTNTGELFF

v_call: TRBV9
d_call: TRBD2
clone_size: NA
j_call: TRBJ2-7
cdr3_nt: TGTGCCAGCAGCGTAGCCGGGACTAGCTACGAGCAGTACTTC
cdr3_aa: CASSVAGTSYEQYF

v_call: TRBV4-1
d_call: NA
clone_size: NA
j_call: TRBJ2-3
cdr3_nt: TGCGCCAGCAGCCATATTGCAGATACGCAGTATTTT
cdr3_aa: CASSHIADTQYF

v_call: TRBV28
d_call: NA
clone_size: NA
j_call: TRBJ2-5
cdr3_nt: TGTGCCAGCAGTTTTATCCAGGGTGGGGCGAAAGAGACCCAGTACTTC
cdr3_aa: CASSFIQGGAKETQYF

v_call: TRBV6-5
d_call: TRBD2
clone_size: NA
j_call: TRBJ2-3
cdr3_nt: TGTGCCAGCAGTTTAGCGGGAAGCACAGATACGCAGTATTTT
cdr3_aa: CASSLAGSTDTQYF

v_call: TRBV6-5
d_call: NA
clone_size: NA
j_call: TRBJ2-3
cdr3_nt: TGTGCCGTTGGCGGGCCGGCTAACACAGATACGCAGTATTTT
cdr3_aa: CAVGGPANTDTQYF

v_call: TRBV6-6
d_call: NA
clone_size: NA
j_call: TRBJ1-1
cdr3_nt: TGTGCCAGCAGTAGACCTACAGGAAGGTCTGAAGCTTTCTTT
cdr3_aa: CASSRPTGRSEAFF

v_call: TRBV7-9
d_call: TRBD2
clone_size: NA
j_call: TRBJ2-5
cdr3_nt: TGTGCCAGCAGTCCCCGGGCAGCGGGGGAGACCCAGTACTTC
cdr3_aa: CASSPRAAGETQYF

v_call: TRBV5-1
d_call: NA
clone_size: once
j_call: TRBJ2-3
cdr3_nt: TGCGCCAGCAGCGTAGAACAGGGTCGTGGGGGAGATACGCAGTATTTT
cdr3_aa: CASSVEQGRGGDTQYF

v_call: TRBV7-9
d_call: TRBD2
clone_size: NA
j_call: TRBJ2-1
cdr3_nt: TGTGCCAGCAGCTTTCAAGCGGGGCTCAACAATGAGCAGTTCTTC
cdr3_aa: CASSFQAGLNNEQFF

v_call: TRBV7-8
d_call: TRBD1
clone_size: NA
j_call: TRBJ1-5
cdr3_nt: TGTGCCAGCAGCTTATCTTGGACAGGAAAAACGAATCAGCCCCAGCATTTT
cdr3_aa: CASSLSWTGKTNQPQHF